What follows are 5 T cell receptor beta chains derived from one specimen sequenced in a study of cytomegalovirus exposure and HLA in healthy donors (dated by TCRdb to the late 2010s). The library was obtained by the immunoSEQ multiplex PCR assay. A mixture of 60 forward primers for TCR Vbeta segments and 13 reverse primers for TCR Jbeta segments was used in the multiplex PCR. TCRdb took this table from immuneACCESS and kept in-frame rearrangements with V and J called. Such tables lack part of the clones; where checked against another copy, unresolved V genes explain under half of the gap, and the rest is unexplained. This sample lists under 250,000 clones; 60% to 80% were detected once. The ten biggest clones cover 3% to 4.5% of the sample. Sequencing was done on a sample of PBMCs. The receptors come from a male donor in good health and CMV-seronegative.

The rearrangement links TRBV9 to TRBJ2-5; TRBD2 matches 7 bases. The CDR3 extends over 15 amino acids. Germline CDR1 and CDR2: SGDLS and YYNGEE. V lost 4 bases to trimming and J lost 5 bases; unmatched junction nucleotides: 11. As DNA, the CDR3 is TGTGCCAGCAGCCCGGGGAGACTAGCCCTGGAGACCCAGTACTTC. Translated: CASSPGRLALETQYF.

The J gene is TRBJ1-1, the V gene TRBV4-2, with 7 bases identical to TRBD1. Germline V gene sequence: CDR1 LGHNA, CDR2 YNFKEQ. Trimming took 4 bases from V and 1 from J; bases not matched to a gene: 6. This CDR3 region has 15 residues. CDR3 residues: CASSPRQGRNTEAFF. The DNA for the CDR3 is TGTGCCAGCAGCCCCCGACAGGGACGGAACACTGAAGCTTTCTTT.

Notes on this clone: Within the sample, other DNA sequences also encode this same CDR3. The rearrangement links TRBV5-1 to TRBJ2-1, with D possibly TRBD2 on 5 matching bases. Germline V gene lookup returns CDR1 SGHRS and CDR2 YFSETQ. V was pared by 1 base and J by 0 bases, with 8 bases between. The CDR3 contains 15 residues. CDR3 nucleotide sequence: TGCGCCAGCAGCTTGCCCCGGGACTCCTACAATGAGCAGTTCTTC. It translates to CASSLPRDSYNEQFF.

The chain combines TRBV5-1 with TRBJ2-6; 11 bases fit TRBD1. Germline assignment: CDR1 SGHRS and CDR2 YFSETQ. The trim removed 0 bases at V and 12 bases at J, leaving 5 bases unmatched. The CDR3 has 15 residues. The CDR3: CASSLAGQGALVLTF. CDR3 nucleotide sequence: TGCGCCAGCAGCTTGGCCGGACAGGGGGCCCTCGTCCTGACTTTC.

The CDR3 nucleotides read TGTGCCACCTGGAGCCTAACCTACGAGCAGTACTTC. Its translation is CATWSLTYEQYF. The J gene is TRBJ2-7, the V gene TRBV28; D gene ambiguous. V was clipped by 10 bases and J by 2 bases, with 12 bases between them. Germline loops: CDR1 MDHEN, CDR2 SYDVKM. The CDR3 consists of 12 residues.